This T cell receptor beta chain was sequenced for a study of shared clonotypes between healthy human individuals. Study-level results: The small donor group covered limited genetic and exposure diversity.

Measured with immunoSEQ multiplex PCR; TCRdb has only the in-frame clones, and not every one. The sample holds around 1,900,000 clones, 93% seen once. As to this clone: What it binds is not known.

CDR1 is MDHEN and CDR2 is SYDVKM in the germline V gene. CDR3 size: 14 residues. V was trimmed by 3 bases and J by 7 bases, leaving 13 bases between them. CD45RO negativity and positive selection for CCR7 defined naive CD8 cells, a population that excluded terminally differentiated effector memory CD45RA+ cells. Donors, without exception, were Caucasian adults residing in Nashville, Tennessee. Material: naive CD8+ T cells from PBMCs. The source of this sequence is a man aged 18 to 35 in good health. Some clones in this sample may be carry-over from other donors' samples. The V and J genes are TRBV28 and TRBJ1-5; D is possibly TRBD1 (6 bases). The CDR3 DNA reads TGTGCCAGCAGTTTCGCAGGGGATTGGCAGCCCCAGCATTTT. Amino acid sequence: CASSFAGDWQPQHF.